This T cell receptor (beta chain) comes out of a study of immune characterization of retroperitoneal liposarcoma (dated by TCRdb to the late 2010s). The library relied on PCR. Sequencer: NextSeq 500. TCRdb applied fastp at Q25 and MiXCR to the public reads, then kept only in-frame beta chains. Under each unique CDR3 protein, matching rows form one entry showing the most common genes and DNA. This sample comprises 11,000 or so distinct CDR3 sequences, roughly half of them detected only once. The biggest ten clones account for more than 9% of the sample. V is pared back by 5 bases and J by 2 bases, with 14 bases lying between the germline termini. The CDR3 covers 15 residues, taking in both the cysteine and the phenylalanine. The entry retains the CDR3 DNA only, 45 bases that are in frame from base 1. Per the germline V gene, SGHTA is the CDR1 and FQGNSA is the CDR2. About this clonotype: There is no known antigen for this receptor. The input lacks base qualities; no much larger clone sits a single base away.

The sequenced material came from tumor tissue. The sequence joins TRBV7-2 to TRBJ2-3; a weak D assignment points to TRBD1 (5 bases agree). This TCR was recovered from a female donor with retroperitoneal liposarcoma. The CDR3 sequence is CASSPWGRDTDTQYF. The sequenced DNA: TGTGCCAGCAGCCCCTGGGGCAGGGACACAGATACGCAGTATTTT.